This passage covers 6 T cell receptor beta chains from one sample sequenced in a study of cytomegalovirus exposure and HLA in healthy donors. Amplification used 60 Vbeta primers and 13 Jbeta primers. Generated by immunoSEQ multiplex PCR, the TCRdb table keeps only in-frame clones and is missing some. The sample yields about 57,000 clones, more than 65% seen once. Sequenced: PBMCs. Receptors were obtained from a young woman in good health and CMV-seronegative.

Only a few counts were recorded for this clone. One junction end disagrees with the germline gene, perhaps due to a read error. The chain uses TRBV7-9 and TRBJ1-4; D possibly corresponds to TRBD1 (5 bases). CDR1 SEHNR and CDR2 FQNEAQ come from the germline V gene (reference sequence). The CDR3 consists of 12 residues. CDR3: CSSSPRQEKLFF. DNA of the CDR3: TGTTCCAGCAGCCCCCGACAGGAAAAACTGTTTTTT.

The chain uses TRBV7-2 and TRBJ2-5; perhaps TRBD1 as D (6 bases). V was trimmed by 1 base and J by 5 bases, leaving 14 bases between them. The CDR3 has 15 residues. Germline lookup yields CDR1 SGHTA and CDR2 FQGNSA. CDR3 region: CASSLVQGIGETQYF. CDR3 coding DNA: TGTGCCAGCAGCTTAGTGCAGGGGATAGGGGAGACCCAGTACTTC.

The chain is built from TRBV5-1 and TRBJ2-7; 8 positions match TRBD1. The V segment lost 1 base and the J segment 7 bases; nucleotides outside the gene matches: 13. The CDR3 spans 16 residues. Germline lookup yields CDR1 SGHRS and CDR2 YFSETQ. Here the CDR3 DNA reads TGCGCCAGCAGCTTGCGTCCCGGGACAGGAATGGGGGAGCAGTACTTC. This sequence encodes CASSLRPGTGMGEQYF.

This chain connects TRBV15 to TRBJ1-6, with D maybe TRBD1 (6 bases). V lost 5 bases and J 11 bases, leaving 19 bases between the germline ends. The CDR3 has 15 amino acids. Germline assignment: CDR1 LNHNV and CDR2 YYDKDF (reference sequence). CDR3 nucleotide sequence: TGTGCCACCAGCGGGAAGCGGGAAAAGGGGGCACCCCTCCACTTT. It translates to CATSGKREKGAPLHF. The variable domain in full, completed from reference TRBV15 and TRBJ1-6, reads DAMVIQNPRYQVTQFGKPVTLSCSQTLNHNVMYWYQQKSSQAPKLLFHYYDKDFNNEADTPDNFQSRRPNTSFCFLDIRSPGLGDTAMYLCATSGKREKGAPLHFGNGTRLTVT.

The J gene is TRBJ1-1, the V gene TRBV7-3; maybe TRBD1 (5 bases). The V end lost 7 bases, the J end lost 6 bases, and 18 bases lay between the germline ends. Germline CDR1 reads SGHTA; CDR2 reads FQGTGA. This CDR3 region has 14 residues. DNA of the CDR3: TGTGCCAGCAAACCCTCGGGGGGGGAGGCTGAAGCTTTCTTT. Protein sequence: CASKPSGGEAEAFF. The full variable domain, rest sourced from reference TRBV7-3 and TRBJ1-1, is GAGVSQTPSNKVTEKGKYVELRCDPISGHTALYWYRQSLGQGPEFLIYFQGTGAADDSGLPNDRFFAVRPEGSVSTLKIQRTERGDSAVYLCASKPSGGEAEAFFGQGTRLTVV.

The CDR3 here is CASSPTGVGVRANVLTF. For the CDR3, the DNA is TGTGCCAGCAGCCCGACGGGGGTAGGGGTGAGAGCCAACGTCCTGACTTTC. The chain has TRBV5-4 and TRBJ2-6; D may be TRBD2 (6 bases). V was clipped by 4 bases and J by 7 bases, with 21 bases between them. The V gene's germline CDR1 is SGHNT and CDR2 YYREEE (reference sequence). This CDR3 is 17 amino acids long.